The entry that follows covers one T cell receptor beta chain sequence. These data belong to a study of cytotoxic CD8 clonotypes in ibrutinib-treated CLL. The V and J ends lost 8 bases and 4 bases, in that order; junction bases with no gene match: 10. Germline values: CDR1 MNHEY, CDR2 SVGAGI. This CDR3 comprises 15 residues. Generated by immunoSEQ multiplex PCR, the TCRdb table keeps only in-frame clones and is missing some. The table includes 50,000 to 65,000 clones, less than 60% detected once. This sequence originates from a human donor with chronic lymphocytic leukemia. The V gene is TRBV6-5, the J gene TRBJ2-4; TRBD2 aligns across 8 bases. The sequencing used PBMCs, collected after 12 months of ibrutinib treatment. CDR3 in amino acids: CASGPEAGGKNIQYF. The CDR3 DNA follows: TGTGCCAGCGGCCCGGAGGCGGGGGGAAAAAACATTCAGTACTTC.